The 27 T cell receptor beta chains below were found in one sample sequenced in a study of shared clonotypes between healthy human individuals (dated by TCRdb to the early 2020s). Library creation used the immunoSEQ multiplex PCR assay. This is the immuneACCESS table as TCRdb keeps it, with only in-frame sequences that have V and J called. A part of the clones is gone; compared with another copy, unresolved V genes explain less than half, and the rest is unexplained. Recorded for this sample are 800,000 to 1,200,000 clones; around three quarters of them occurred a single time. Around 0.47% of the sample rests with the top ten. The sample was memory CD4+ T cells from PBMCs. The sample's cell subset or site label, in plain terms: CD45RA-negative fraction. All receptors derive from a man between 18 and 35 years old in good health. Some clones in this sample may be carry-over from other donors' samples.

V usage is TRBV27 and J usage is TRBJ2-1; the D gene is possibly TRBD1 (6 bases). Germline loops: CDR1 MNHEY, CDR2 SMNVEV (reference sequence). The CDR3 contains 18 residues. V dropped 2 bases and J dropped 5 bases, with 22 bases sitting between them. CDR3 coding DNA: TGTGCCAGCAGTTTAAATCCCTCCCCCGGGACAAGTCACAATGAGCAGTTCTTC. Translated: CASSLNPSPGTSHNEQFF.

This chain uses TRBV9 with TRBJ2-3; 11 nucleotides agree with TRBD2. CDR1 is SGDLS and CDR2 is YYNGEE in the germline V gene. There are 15 residues in the CDR3. J gave up 4 bases and V 0 bases, and 1 base lay outside the gene matches. CDR3 DNA: TGTGCCAGCAGCGTAGAACTAGCGGGAGCAGATACGCAGTATTTT. This gives the protein CASSVELAGADTQYF.

The V and J genes are TRBV27 and TRBJ2-5; 8 bases agree with TRBD1. In germline, CDR1 is MNHEY, CDR2 SMNVEV (reference sequence). The V segment lost 6 bases and the J segment 4 bases; nucleotides outside the gene matches: 7. The CDR3 loop spans 14 amino acids. This CDR3 is CASSRGQGRETQYF. CDR3 nucleotide sequence: TGTGCCAGCAGCCGCGGACAGGGCCGAGAGACCCAGTACTTC.

About this clone itself: Within the sample, other DNA sequences also encode this same CDR3. The chain is built from TRBV28 and TRBJ2-7; 9 bases agree with TRBD1. The germline V gene encodes CDR1 MDHEN and CDR2 SYDVKM. Unmatched junction bases numbered 4, after V lost 4 bases and J lost 3 bases. There are 14 residues in the CDR3. CDR3 in amino acids: CASSSGQGLYEQYF. In nucleotides, the CDR3 is TGTGCCAGCAGTTCCGGACAGGGGCTCTACGAGCAGTACTTC.

The sample holds one count of this clone. The V call is TRBV27, the J call TRBJ2-5, with D tentatively TRBD2 (6 bases). The germline V gene has CDR1 MNHEY and CDR2 SMNVEV (reference sequence). V gave up 5 bases and J gave up 9 bases, with 22 bases separating them. CDR3 size: 15 residues. The CDR3 DNA reads TGTGCCAGCAGTCCGCTACTAGCATCGAGTTTGTCCCAGTACTTC. Translation: CASSPLLASSLSQYF.

This clone appeared many times. V and J are TRBV12-5 and TRBJ2-1; 7 nucleotides align to TRBD2. Germline V gene lookup returns CDR1 LGHNT and CDR2 FRNRAP. CDR3 size: 18 residues. V was pared by 9 bases and J by 0 bases, with 17 bases of the junction left unmatched. DNA for the CDR3: TGTGCTAGCGGCCTAGGGCAGGTAGCGGGTGGCTCCTACAATGAGCAGTTCTTC. This gives the protein CASGLGQVAGGSYNEQFF.

Concerning this clone: A much bigger clone sits one base away, suggesting this may be a read error. Additional DNA sequences in this sample encode the identical CDR3. V and J are TRBV7-2 and TRBJ1-1; D uncertain. The germline gives CDR1 SGHTA, CDR2 FQGNSA. V lost 4 bases to trimming and J lost 1 base, with 1 base between them. There are 11 residues in the CDR3. The CDR3 reads CASSSNTEAFF. The DNA of the CDR3 is TGTGCCAGCAGCTCGAACACTGAAGCTTTCTTT.

V usage is TRBV19 and J usage is TRBJ2-3, with D perhaps matching TRBD1 or TRBD2 (7 bases each). The germline gives CDR1 LNHDA, CDR2 SQIVND (reference sequence). With 3 bases removed from V and 1 base from J, the gap between germline ends came to 20 bases. The CDR3 is 18 amino acids. CDR3 sequence reads: CASSIQGGTSQGTDTQYF. The CDR3 bases are TGTGCCAGTAGTATCCAGGGGGGGACAAGCCAGGGCACAGATACGCAGTATTTT.

The rearrangement links TRBV5-8 to TRBJ1-1; D gene ambiguous. This CDR3 has 15 residues. V lost 4 bases and J lost 0, with 13 bases in between. Germline CDR1 and CDR2: SGHTS and YDEGEE. In nucleotides, the CDR3 is TGTGCCAGCAGCGCCCTGACGGGCATGAACACTGAAGCTTTCTTT. Encoded protein: CASSALTGMNTEAFF. Full variable domain (rest looked up from reference TRBV5-8 and TRBJ1-1): EAGVTQSPTHLIKTRGQQATLRCSPISGHTSVYWYQQALGLGLQFLLWYDEGEERNRGNFPPRFSGRQFPNYSSELNVNALELEDSALYLCASSALTGMNTEAFFGQGTRLTVV.

The rearrangement uses TRBV7-6 and TRBJ2-3, with D perhaps TRBD1 (5 bases). The CDR3 covers 15 residues. The V gene lost 2 bases and the J gene lost 2 bases, with 11 bases spanning the gap. Germline V gives CDR1 SGHVS, CDR2 FNYEAQ. The CDR3 is CASSLQGGATDTQYF. Written as DNA, the CDR3 is TGTGCCAGCAGCTTACAGGGTGGAGCCACAGATACGCAGTATTTT.

The chain recombines TRBV13 with TRBJ2-4; TRBD1 aligns across 7 bases. This CDR3 has 16 amino acids. CDR1 is PRHDT, CDR2 FYEKMQ, per germline (reference sequence). V shed 4 bases and J 0 bases; nucleotides not matched to a gene: 6. CDR3 region: CASSSRGQVAKNIQYF. The CDR3 DNA sequence: TGTGCCAGCAGCTCTCGCGGACAGGTAGCCAAAAACATTCAGTACTTC.

The genes are TRBV28 and TRBJ2-1, with no clear D. Between the trimmed V and J ends, which lost 5 bases and 2 bases, there was a span of 19 bases. CDR1 and CDR2 from the germline V gene are MDHEN and SYDVKM. The CDR3 runs to 17 residues. In nucleotides, the CDR3 is TGTGCCAGCAGTACCAGGAGAACCCTAGGACCCTACAATGAGCAGTTCTTC. The encoded protein is CASSTRRTLGPYNEQFF. The whole variable domain, filled in from reference TRBV28 and TRBJ2-1, reads DVKVTQSSRYLVKRTGEKVFLECVQDMDHENMFWYRQDPGLGLRLIYFSYDVKMKEKGDIPEGYSVSREKKERFSLILESASTNQTSMYLCASSTRRTLGPYNEQFFGPGTRLTVL.

This chain links TRBV28 with TRBJ1-5; D perhaps matches TRBD1 (5 bases). V lost 7 bases and J lost 3, with 22 bases in between. From germline, CDR1 is MDHEN and CDR2 SYDVKM. The CDR3 length is 17 residues. In DNA, the CDR3 is TGTGCCAGCACCTTCCTCGACAGCTCGCCTCCCAATCAGCCCCAGCATTTT. This sequence encodes CASTFLDSSPPNQPQHF.

This clone was seen just once. The genes are TRBV28 and TRBJ1-1, with D unclear. With 2 bases removed from V and 1 base from J, the gap between germline ends came to 5 bases. This CDR3 contains 13 residues. CDR1 and CDR2 (germline): MDHEN, SYDVKM. The CDR3 loop is CASSLRWNTEAFF. The CDR3 region has the DNA TGTGCCAGCAGTTTAAGGTGGAACACTGAAGCTTTCTTT.

The V and J genes are TRBV7-3 and TRBJ2-1; D gene ambiguous. Germline V gene data show CDR1 as SGHTA and CDR2 as FQGTGA. The CDR3 consists of 14 residues. Trimming left V 4 bases short and J 0 bases short, with 7 bases between. The CDR3 region has the DNA TGTGCCAGCAGCTCGAGTGGCTCCTACAATGAGCAGTTCTTC. Its protein is CASSSSGSYNEQFF.

This clone was detected a few times. The J gene is TRBJ2-5, the V gene TRBV14; D unclear. Germline V lookup: CDR1 SGHDN, CDR2 FVKESK. There are 12 residues in the CDR3. The V and J ends lost 4 bases and 7 bases respectively, with 10 bases between them. The CDR3 reads CASSLKWGTQYF. The CDR3 DNA reads as TGTGCCAGCAGCCTAAAGTGGGGGACCCAGTACTTC.

This clone was counted between two and nine times. The CDR3 DNA sequence: TGTGCCAGCAGTTTATGGGGGGGCTCAGGGGATCAGCCCCAGCATTTT. Its protein product is CASSLWGGSGDQPQHF. The chain has TRBV28 and TRBJ1-5, with TRBD1 as a possible D gene (6 bases). CDR3 size: 16 residues. Germline V gene lookup returns CDR1 MDHEN and CDR2 SYDVKM. V gave up 0 bases and J gave up 5 bases, with 14 bases separating them.

The gene calls are TRBV19 and TRBJ2-3, with 8 nucleotides matching TRBD1. The CDR3 is 19 amino acids. The ends lost 7 bases at V and 0 bases at J; junction bases unmatched: 18. Germline assignment: CDR1 LNHDA and CDR2 SQIVND (reference sequence). The CDR3 DNA follows: TGTGCCAGTACTCACCGACAGGGGACCGGCCGATCTAGCACAGATACGCAGTATTTT. It yields the protein CASTHRQGTGRSSTDTQYF.

V usage is TRBV5-6 and J usage is TRBJ1-3; D remains ambiguous. V was trimmed by 3 bases and J by 2 bases, leaving 9 bases between them. Germline V lookup: CDR1 SGHDT, CDR2 YYEEEE. The CDR3 extends over 14 amino acids. The CDR3 nucleotides read TGTGCCAGCAGCTCTCGTGGGGCTGGAAACACCATATATTTT. It is translated as CASSSRGAGNTIYF.

The chain links TRBV12-5 to TRBJ2-1, with D unresolved. Deletions cut 0 bases from V and 15 bases from J, with 12 bases between. Germline values: CDR1 LGHNT, CDR2 FRNRAP. The CDR3 has 12 amino acids. This CDR3 reads CASGLVGLGWFF. The CDR3 DNA follows: TGTGCTAGTGGTTTGGTAGGCCTAGGGTGGTTCTTC.

V is TRBV5-6 and J is TRBJ1-3; unclear D gene. V was shortened by 2 bases and J by 1 base, with 16 bases between the two germline ends. Germline lookup yields CDR1 SGHDT and CDR2 YYEEEE. This CDR3 spans 17 amino acids. The CDR3 sequence: CASSFPPSVGSGNTIYF. CDR3 bases: TGTGCCAGCAGCTTTCCTCCCTCAGTGGGATCTGGAAACACCATATATTTT.

This clone was recorded a few times. The sample holds other DNA sequences that translate to the same CDR3. This chain uses TRBV5-1 with TRBJ1-1, with D possibly matching TRBD1 (5 bases). Germline V gene lookup returns CDR1 SGHRS and CDR2 YFSETQ. V was clipped by 0 bases and J by 1 base, with 7 bases between them. This CDR3 spans 14 amino acids. This CDR3 reads CASSLGQRNTEAFF. For the CDR3, the DNA is TGCGCCAGCAGCTTGGGACAGAGGAACACTGAAGCTTTCTTT.

V usage is TRBV18 and J usage is TRBJ2-1; weak D call: TRBD2 (6 bases). The CDR3 loop spans 15 amino acids. Germline V lookup: CDR1 KGHSH, CDR2 LQKENI. Trimming took off 3 bases at V and 5 bases at J, with 14 bases between the two ends. The CDR3 protein is CASSPGSGGNNEQFF. The DNA for the CDR3 is TGTGCCAGCTCACCCGGGAGTGGAGGCAACAATGAGCAGTTCTTC.

The chain combines TRBV7-2 with TRBJ2-3, with D tentatively TRBD1 (6 bases). V was cut by 2 bases and J by 4 bases, with 10 bases left in between. The CDR3 sequence is 14 residues long. Looked up from germline, CDR1 is SGHTA and CDR2 is FQGNSA. DNA of the CDR3: TGTGCCAGCAGCTTATCCTCAGGGGCAGATACGCAGTATTTT. It specifies CASSLSSGADTQYF. Full variable domain (outside the CDR3, taken from reference TRBV7-2 and TRBJ2-3): GAGVSQSPSNKVTEKGKDVELRCDPISGHTALYWYRQSLGQGLEFLIYFQGNSAPDKSGLPSDRFSAERTGGSVSTLTIQRTQQEDSAVYLCASSLSSGADTQYFGPGTRLTVL.

CDR3: CASSDMGPGANVLTF. The CDR3 bases are TGTGCCAGCAGTGATATGGGTCCTGGGGCCAACGTCCTGACTTTC. The chain is built from TRBV2 and TRBJ2-6, with unresolved D. CDR1 and CDR2 from the germline V gene are SNHLY and FYNNEI. Trimming stripped 3 bases from V and 2 bases from J, with 8 bases between. The CDR3 loop spans 15 amino acids.

The V gene is TRBV2, the J gene TRBJ1-1; 10 bases line up with TRBD1. V was pared by 3 bases and J by 10 bases, with 5 bases of the junction left unmatched. CDR3 length: 13 residues. Germline V gene sequence: CDR1 SNHLY, CDR2 FYNNEI. This CDR3 reads CASSEQDRGGAFF. The CDR3 bases are TGTGCCAGCAGTGAGCAGGACAGGGGGGGAGCTTTCTTT.

The chain employs TRBV28 and TRBJ2-5, with a weak D call TRBD2 (5 bases). CDR3 length equals 15 residues. CDR1 is MDHEN, CDR2 SYDVKM, per germline. V lost 6 bases, J lost 5 bases, and 19 bases lay in between. Here the CDR3 DNA reads TGTGCCAGCAGCTTCAGATTGACTAAGGAGGAGACCCAGTACTTC. Protein product: CASSFRLTKEETQYF.